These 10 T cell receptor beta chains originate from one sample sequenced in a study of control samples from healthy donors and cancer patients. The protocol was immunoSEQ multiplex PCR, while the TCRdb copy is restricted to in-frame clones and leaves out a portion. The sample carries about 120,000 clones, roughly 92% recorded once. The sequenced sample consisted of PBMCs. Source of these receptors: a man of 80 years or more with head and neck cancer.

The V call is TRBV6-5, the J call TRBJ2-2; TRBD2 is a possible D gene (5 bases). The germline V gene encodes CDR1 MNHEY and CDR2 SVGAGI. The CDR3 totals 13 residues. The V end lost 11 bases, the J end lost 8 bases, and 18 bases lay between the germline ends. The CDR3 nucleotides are TGTGCCGCTATAAGCCGGGGTCGGGGGGAGCTGTTTTTT. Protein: CAAISRGRGELFF.

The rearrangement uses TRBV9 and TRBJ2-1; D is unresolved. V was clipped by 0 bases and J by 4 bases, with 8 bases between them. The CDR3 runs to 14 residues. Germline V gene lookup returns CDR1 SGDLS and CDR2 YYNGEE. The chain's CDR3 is CASSVAIGYNEQFF. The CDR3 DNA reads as TGTGCCAGCAGCGTAGCTATAGGGTACAATGAGCAGTTCTTC.

This chain's CDR3 is CASSPTALRGPSTDTQYF. In DNA, the CDR3 is TGTGCCAGCAGCCCAACCGCCCTCAGGGGCCCTAGCACAGATACGCAGTATTTT. The chain employs TRBV7-9 and TRBJ2-3, with D possibly TRBD1 on 6 matching bases. This CDR3 has 18 amino acids. Trimming took 5 bases from V and 0 from J, leaving 21 bases between them. Germline lookup yields CDR1 SEHNR and CDR2 FQNEAQ (reference sequence).

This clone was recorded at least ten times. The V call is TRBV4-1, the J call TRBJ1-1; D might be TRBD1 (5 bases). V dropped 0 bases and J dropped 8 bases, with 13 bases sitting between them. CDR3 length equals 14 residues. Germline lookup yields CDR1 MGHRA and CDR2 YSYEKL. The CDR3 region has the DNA TGCGCCAGCAGCCAAGATGTGTTACGACAGGAAGCTTTCTTT. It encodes CASSQDVLRQEAFF.

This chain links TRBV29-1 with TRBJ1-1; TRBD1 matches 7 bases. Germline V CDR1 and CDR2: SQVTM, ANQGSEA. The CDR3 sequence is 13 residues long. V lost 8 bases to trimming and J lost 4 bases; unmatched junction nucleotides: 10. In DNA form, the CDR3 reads TGCAGCACGCATAGGGGGCCTGGCACTGAAGCTTTCTTT. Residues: CSTHRGPGTEAFF.

CDR3 residues: CASRNRDHLEGYTF. Written as DNA, the CDR3 is TGCGCCAGCCGTAACCGAGACCATCTCGAGGGCTACACCTTC. The chain has TRBV5-1 and TRBJ1-2; D not certain. V was clipped by 7 bases and J by 8 bases, with 21 bases between them. The CDR3 extends over 14 amino acids. Germline loops: CDR1 SGHRS, CDR2 YFSETQ.

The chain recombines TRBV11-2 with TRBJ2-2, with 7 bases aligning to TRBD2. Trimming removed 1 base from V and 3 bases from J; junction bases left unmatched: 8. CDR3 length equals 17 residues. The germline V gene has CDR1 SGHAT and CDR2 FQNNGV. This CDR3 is CASSLVGGAGHTGELFF. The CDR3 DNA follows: TGTGCCAGCAGCTTAGTGGGTGGAGCGGGGCACACCGGGGAGCTGTTTTTT.

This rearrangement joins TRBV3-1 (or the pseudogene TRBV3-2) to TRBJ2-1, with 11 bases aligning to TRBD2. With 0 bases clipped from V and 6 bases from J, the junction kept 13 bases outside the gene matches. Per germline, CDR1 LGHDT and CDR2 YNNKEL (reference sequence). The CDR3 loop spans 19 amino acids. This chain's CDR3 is CASSQDRGLAGGSRNEQFF. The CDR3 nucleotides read TGTGCCAGCAGCCAAGATCGGGGGCTAGCGGGAGGAAGTCGCAATGAGCAGTTCTTC.

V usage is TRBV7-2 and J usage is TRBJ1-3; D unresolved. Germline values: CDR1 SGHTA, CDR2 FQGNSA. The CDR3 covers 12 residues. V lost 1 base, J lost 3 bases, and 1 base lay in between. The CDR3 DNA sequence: TGTGCCAGCAGCTTAGTTGGAAACACCATATATTTT. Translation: CASSLVGNTIYF.

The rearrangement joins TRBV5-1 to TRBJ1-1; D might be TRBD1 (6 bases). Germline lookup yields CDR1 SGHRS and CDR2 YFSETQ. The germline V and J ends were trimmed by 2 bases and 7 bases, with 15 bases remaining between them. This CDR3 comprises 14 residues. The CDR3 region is CASSFGTRGIEAFF. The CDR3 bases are TGCGCCAGCAGCTTCGGGACACGGGGCATTGAAGCTTTCTTT.